This T cell receptor (beta chain) came from a study of blood T cell repertoires in COVID-19. At the level of the study: Sites across the United States, Italy and Spain contributed samples from acute and convalescent COVID-19.

Sequencing used immunoSEQ multiplex PCR; TCRdb keeps in-frame clones, though not all of them. In the table there are a few hundred thousand clones, around 87% of which are singletons. Clinical histories supplied by participants themselves formed the basis of cohort assignment. Cohort 3 recovered donors had two negative PCRs, clearance, or symptom resolution. The sequencing sample was made of PBMCs or T cells enriched from blood (not recorded which). The TCR originated in a man younger than 30 who had recovered from COVID-19.

The CDR3 reads CASSPLLGPPQRDGYTF. DNA of the CDR3: TGTGCCAGCAGCCCCCTCCTAGGTCCCCCTCAACGGGATGGCTACACCTTC. The chain couples TRBV7-6 to TRBJ1-2; no firm D call. Germline V gives CDR1 SGHVS, CDR2 FNYEAQ. This CDR3 comprises 17 residues. V lost 5 bases and J 6 bases, leaving 25 bases between the germline ends.